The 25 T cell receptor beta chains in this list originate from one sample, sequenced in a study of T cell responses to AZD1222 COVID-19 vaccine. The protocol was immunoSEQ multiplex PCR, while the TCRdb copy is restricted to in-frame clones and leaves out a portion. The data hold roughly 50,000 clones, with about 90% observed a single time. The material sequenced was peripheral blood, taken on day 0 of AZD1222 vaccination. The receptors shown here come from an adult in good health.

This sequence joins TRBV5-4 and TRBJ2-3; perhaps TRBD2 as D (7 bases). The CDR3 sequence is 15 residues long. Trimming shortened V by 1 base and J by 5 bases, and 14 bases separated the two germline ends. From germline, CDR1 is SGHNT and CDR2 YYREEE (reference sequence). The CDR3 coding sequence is TGTGCCAGCAGCTTGCGGCGGGGGCCCCGAGATACGCAGTATTTT. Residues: CASSLRRGPRDTQYF.

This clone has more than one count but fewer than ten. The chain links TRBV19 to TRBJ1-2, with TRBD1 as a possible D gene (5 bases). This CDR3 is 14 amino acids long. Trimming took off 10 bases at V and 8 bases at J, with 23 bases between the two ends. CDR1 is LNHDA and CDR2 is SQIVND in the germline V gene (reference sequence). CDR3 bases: TGTGCCACTCTATTCCAGGGTCGGCCGGGCGGCTACACCTTC. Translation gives CATLFQGRPGGYTF.

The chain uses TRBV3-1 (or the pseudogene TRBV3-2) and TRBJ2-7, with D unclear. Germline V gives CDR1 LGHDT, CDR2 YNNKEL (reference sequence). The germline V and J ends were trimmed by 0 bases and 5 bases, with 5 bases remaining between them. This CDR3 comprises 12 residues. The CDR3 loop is CASSQDLHEQYF. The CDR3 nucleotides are TGTGCCAGCAGCCAAGATCTCCACGAGCAGTACTTC.

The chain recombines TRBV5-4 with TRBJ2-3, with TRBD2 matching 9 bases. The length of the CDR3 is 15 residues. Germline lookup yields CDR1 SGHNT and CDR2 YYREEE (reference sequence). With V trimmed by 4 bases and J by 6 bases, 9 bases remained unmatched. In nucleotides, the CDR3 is TGTGCCAGCAGCAGAGAGCGGGGGGTGTCGGATACGCAGTATTTT. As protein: CASSRERGVSDTQYF.

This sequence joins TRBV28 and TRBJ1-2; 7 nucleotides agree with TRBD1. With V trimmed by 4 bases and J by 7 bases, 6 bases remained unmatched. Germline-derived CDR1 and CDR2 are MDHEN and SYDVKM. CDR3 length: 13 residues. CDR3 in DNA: TGTGCCAGCAGTTCGGGACAGACCGGTGGCTACACCTTC. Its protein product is CASSSGQTGGYTF.

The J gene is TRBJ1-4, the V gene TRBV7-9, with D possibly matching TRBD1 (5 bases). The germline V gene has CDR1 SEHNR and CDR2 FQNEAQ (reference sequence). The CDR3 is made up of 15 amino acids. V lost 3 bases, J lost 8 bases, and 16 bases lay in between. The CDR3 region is CASSFDRGMREKLFF. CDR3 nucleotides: TGTGCCAGCAGCTTTGACAGAGGCATGCGGGAAAAACTGTTTTTT.

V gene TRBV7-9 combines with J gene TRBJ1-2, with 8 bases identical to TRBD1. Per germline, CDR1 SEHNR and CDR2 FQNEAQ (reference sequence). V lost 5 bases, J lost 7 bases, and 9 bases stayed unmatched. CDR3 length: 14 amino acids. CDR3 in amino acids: CASSRTQGAIGYTF. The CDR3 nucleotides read TGTGCCAGCAGCCGAACCCAGGGGGCAATTGGCTACACCTTC. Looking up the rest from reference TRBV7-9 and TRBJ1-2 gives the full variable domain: DTGVSQNPRHKITKRGQNVTFRCDPISEHNRLYWYRQTLGQGPEFLTYFQNEAQLEKSRLLSDRFSAERPKGSFSTLEIQRTEQGDSAMYLCASSRTQGAIGYTFGSGTRLTVV.

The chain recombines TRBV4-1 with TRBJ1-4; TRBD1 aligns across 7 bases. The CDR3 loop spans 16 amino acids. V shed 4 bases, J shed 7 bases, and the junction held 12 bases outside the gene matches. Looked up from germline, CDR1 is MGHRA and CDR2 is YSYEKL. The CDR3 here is CASSPGDSPGGEKLFF. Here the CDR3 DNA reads TGCGCCAGCAGCCCCGGGGACAGTCCAGGGGGTGAAAAACTGTTTTTT.

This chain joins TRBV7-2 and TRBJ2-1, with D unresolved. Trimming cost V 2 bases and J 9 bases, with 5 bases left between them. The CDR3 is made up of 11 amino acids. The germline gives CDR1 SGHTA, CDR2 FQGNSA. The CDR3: CASSLYSEQFF. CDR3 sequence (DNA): TGTGCCAGCAGCTTATATTCTGAGCAGTTCTTC.

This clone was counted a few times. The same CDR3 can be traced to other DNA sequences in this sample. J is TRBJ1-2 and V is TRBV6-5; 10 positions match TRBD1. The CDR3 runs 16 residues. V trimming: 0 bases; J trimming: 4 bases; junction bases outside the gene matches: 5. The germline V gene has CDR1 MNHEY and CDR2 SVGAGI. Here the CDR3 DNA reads TGTGCCAGCAGTTACTCCCGGACAGGGGGAGGCTATGGCTACACCTTC. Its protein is CASSYSRTGGGYGYTF.

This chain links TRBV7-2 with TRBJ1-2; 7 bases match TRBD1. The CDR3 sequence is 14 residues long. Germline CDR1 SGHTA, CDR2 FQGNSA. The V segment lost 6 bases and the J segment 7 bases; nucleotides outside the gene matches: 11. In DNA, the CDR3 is TGTGCCAGCAGTCCGGGAGACAGGGTGCGTGGCTACACCTTC. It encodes CASSPGDRVRGYTF.

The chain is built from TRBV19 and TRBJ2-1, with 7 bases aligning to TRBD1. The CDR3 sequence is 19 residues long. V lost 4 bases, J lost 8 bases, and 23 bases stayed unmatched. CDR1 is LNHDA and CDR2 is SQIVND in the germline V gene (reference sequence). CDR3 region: CASSTLFSGQEAPGDEQFF. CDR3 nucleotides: TGTGCCAGTAGTACTCTCTTCTCCGGACAGGAAGCCCCCGGAGATGAGCAGTTCTTC.

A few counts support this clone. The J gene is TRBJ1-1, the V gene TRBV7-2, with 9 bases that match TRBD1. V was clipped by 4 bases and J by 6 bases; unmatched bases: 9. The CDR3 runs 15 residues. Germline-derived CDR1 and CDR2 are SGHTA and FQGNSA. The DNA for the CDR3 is TGTGCCAGCAGCTCCAGGGCGGACAGGGGCTCTGAAGCTTTCTTT. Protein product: CASSSRADRGSEAFF.

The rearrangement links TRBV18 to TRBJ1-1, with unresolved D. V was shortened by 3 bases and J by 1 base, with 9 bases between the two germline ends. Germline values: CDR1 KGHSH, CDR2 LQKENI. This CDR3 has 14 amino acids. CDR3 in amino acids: CASSPYTENTEAFF. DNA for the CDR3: TGTGCCAGCTCACCGTATACAGAGAACACTGAAGCTTTCTTT.

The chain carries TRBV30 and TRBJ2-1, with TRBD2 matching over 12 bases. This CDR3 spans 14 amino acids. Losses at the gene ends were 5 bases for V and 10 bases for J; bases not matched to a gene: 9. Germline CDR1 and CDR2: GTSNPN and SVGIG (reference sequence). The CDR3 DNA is TGTGCCTGGCGGACTAGCGGGACCCGTGGGGAGCAGTTCTTC. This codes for CAWRTSGTRGEQFF.

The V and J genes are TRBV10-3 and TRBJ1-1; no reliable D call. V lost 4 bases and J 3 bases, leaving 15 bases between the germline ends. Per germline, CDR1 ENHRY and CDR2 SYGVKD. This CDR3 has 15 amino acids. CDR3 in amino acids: CAISVQPTSDTEAFF. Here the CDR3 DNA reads TGTGCCATCAGTGTCCAGCCAACCTCCGACACTGAAGCTTTCTTT.

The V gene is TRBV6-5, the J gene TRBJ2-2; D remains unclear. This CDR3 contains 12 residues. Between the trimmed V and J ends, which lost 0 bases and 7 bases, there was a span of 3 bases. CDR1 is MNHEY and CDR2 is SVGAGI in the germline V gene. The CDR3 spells CASSYSGGELFF. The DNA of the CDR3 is TGTGCCAGCAGTTACTCGGGCGGGGAGCTGTTTTTT.

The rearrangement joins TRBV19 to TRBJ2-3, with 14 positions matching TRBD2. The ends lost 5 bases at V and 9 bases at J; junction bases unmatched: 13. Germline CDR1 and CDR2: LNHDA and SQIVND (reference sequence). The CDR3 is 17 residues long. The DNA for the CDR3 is TGTGCCAGTAGTTTAGGGACTAGCGGGGGTTTATTAGGCACGCAGTATTTT. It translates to CASSLGTSGGLLGTQYF.

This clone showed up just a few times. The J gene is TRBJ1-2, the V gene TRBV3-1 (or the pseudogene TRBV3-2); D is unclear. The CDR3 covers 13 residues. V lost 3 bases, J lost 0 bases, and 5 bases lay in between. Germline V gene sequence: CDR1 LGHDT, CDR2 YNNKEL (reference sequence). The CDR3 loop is CASSQEPNYGYTF. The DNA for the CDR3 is TGTGCCAGCAGCCAGGAACCTAACTATGGCTACACCTTC.

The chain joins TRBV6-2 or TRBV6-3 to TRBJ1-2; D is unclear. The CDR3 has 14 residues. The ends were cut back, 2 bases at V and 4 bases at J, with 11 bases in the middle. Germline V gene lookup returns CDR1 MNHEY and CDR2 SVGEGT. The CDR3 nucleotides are TGTGCCAGCAGTTACCTCGACGGAGTCTATGGCTACACCTTC. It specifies CASSYLDGVYGYTF.

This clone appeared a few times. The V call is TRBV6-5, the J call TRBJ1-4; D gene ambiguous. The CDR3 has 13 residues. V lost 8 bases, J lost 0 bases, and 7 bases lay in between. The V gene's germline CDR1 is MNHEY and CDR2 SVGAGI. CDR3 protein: CASQPTTNEKLFF. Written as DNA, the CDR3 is TGTGCCAGCCAACCAACAACTAATGAAAAACTGTTTTTT.

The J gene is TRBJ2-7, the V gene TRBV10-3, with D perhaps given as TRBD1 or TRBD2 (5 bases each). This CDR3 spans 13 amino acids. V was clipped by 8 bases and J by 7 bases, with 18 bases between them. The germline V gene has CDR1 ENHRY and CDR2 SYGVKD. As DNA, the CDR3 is TGTGCCATCCGGGACGCAGATGCGGAGGAGCAGTACTTC. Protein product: CAIRDADAEEQYF.

CDR3 protein: CASSLGQVSYEQYF. In nucleotides, the CDR3 is TGTGCCAGCAGCCTGGGACAGGTCTCCTACGAGCAGTACTTC. J is TRBJ2-7 and V is TRBV11-2; 8 bases match TRBD1. The J segment lost 0 bases and the V segment lost 5 bases, leaving 3 bases of the junction unmatched. The CDR3 is made up of 14 amino acids. Germline V lookup: CDR1 SGHAT, CDR2 FQNNGV.

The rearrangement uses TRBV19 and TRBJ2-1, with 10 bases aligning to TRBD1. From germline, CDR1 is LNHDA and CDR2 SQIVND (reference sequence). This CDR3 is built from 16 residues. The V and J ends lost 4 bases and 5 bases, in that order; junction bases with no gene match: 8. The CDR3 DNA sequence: TGTGCCAGTAGTACTCGGGACAGGGGACTTAACAATGAGCAGTTCTTC. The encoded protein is CASSTRDRGLNNEQFF.

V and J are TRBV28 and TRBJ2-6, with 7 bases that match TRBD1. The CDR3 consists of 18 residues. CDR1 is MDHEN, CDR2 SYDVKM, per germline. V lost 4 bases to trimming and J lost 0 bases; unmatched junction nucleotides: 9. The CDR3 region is CASSWGQPTYSGANVLTF. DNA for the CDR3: TGTGCCAGCAGTTGGGGACAGCCGACCTACTCTGGGGCCAACGTCCTGACTTTC.